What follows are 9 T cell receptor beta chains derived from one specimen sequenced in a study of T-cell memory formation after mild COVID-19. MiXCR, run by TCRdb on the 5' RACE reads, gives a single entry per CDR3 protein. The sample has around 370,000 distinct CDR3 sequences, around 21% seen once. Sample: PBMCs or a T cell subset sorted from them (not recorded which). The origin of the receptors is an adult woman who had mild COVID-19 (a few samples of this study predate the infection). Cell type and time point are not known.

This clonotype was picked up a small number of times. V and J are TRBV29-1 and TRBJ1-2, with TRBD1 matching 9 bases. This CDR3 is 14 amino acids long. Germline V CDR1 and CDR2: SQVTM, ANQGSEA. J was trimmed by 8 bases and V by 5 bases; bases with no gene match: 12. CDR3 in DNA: TGCAGCGTTACGATATTAGGACAGGGGATCGGCTACACCTTC. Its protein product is CSVTILGQGIGYTF.

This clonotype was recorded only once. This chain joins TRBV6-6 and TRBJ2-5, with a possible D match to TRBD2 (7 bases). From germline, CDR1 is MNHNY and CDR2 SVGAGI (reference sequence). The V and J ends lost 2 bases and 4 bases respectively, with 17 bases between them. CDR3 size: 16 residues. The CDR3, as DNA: TGTGCCAGCAGTTACCTAGTGGGGGGGCCCCGAGAGACCCAGTACTTC. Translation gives CASSYLVGGPRETQYF.

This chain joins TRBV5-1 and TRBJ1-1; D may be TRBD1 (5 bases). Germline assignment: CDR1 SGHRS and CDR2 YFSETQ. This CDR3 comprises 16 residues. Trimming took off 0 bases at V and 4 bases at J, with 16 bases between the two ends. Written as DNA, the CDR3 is TGCGCCAGCAGCTTGGGCACCCCGGTAAGGGGCACTGAAGCTTTCTTT. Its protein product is CASSLGTPVRGTEAFF.

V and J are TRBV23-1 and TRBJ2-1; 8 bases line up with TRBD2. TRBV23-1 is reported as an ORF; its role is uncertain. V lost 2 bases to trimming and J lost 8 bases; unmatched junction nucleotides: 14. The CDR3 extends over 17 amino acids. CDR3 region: CASSQTLRSGSGHEQFF. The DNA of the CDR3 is TGCGCCAGCAGTCAAACCCTAAGGAGCGGGAGTGGCCATGAGCAGTTCTTC.

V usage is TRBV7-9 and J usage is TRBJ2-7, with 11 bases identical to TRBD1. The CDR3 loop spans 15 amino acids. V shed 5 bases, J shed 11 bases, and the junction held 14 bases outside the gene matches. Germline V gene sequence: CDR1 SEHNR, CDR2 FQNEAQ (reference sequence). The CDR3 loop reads CASSPIPGTGGEEYF. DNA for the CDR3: TGTGCCAGCAGCCCCATCCCCGGGACAGGGGGTGAAGAGTACTTC.

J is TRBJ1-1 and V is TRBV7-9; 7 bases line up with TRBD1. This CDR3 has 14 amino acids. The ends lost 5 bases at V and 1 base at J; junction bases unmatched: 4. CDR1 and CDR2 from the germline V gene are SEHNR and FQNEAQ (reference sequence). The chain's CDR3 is CASSVGQTNTEAFF. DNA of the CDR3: TGTGCCAGCAGCGTGGGACAGACGAACACTGAAGCTTTCTTT.

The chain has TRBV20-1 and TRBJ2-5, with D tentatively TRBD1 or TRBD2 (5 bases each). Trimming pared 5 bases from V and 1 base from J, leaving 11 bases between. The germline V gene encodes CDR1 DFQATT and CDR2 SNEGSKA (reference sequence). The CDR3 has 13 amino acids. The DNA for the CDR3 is TGCAGTGCTCTACCCGGGACCCAAGAGACCCAGTACTTC. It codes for CSALPGTQETQYF.

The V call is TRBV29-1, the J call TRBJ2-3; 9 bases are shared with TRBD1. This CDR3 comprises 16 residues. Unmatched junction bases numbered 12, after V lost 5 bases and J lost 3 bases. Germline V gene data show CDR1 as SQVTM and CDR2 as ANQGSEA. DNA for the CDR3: TGCAGCGTTCCACCTCCCGGGACAGGGAGGACAGATACGCAGTATTTT. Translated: CSVPPPGTGRTDTQYF.

The CDR3 loop reads CASSPLGQGDTGELFF. The CDR3 DNA is TGCGCCAGCAGCCCCCTGGGGCAGGGAGACACCGGGGAGCTGTTTTTT. This chain connects TRBV4-1 to TRBJ2-2; D is perhaps TRBD1 or TRBD2 (5 bases each). CDR3 size: 16 residues. V was clipped by 4 bases and J by 3 bases, with 15 bases between them. Germline CDR1 and CDR2: MGHRA and YSYEKL.